This T cell receptor (beta chain) was recovered during a study of response to subunit inactivated influenza vaccine. TCRdb reprocessed the RT-PCR reads via MiXCR and lists one record per CDR3 protein. This table holds roughly 570,000 distinct CDR3 sequences, around 13% found once. V lost 6 bases, J lost 3 bases, and 12 bases lay in between. In germline, CDR1 is SNHLY, CDR2 FYNNEI. The CDR3 is 14 residues long. Points from the study as a whole: Only a handful of new T cells, the authors suggested, are recruited with each seasonal influenza vaccination.

This clonotype appeared many times. Its specificity is not known. This rearrangement joins TRBV2 to TRBJ1-5, with TRBD1 as a possible D gene (5 bases). This material consisted of PBMCs from blood, taken about 11 days after vaccination. The receptor comes from a man aged 45-60 years who received an inactivated influenza vaccine. For the CDR3, the DNA is TGTGCCAGCAGACGACAGCTATTCAATCAGCCCCAGCATTTT. It codes for CASRRQLFNQPQHF.